A single sample is the source of the 14 T cell receptor beta chains below, sequenced in a study of T-cell memory formation after mild COVID-19. TCRdb re-called the 5' RACE reads with MiXCR, one entry per CDR3 protein. The sample consists of some 210,000 distinct CDR3 sequences, about 16% of them appearing once. The sequenced sample consisted of PBMCs or a T cell subset sorted from them (not recorded which). These receptors all come from an adult woman who had mild COVID-19 (a few samples of this study predate the infection). Cell type and time point are not known.

The rearrangement joins TRBV2 to TRBJ2-1, with D possibly TRBD2 on 5 matching bases. Germline CDR1 is SNHLY and CDR2 is FYNNEI. Trimming shortened V by 8 bases and J by 1 base, and 15 bases separated the two germline ends. This CDR3 has 15 residues. The CDR3 DNA is TGTGCCAGCGGGAAGGCGGGTAAATCCTACAATGAGCAGTTCTTC. Residues: CASGKAGKSYNEQFF. The full variable domain, its missing parts supplied by reference TRBV2 and TRBJ2-1, is EPEVTQTPSHQVTQMGQEVILRCVPISNHLYFYWYRQILGQKVEFLVSFYNNEISEKSEIFDDQFSVERPDGSNFTLKIRSTKLEDSAMYFCASGKAGKSYNEQFFGPGTRLTVL.

The V gene is TRBV6-5, the J gene TRBJ1-1, with 11 positions matching TRBD1. CDR1 and CDR2 from the germline V gene are MNHEY and SVGAGI. This CDR3 spans 14 amino acids. V was pared by 4 bases and J by 11 bases, with 9 bases of the junction left unmatched. The CDR3 here is CASSSGQGARVAFF. Here the CDR3 DNA reads TGTGCCAGCAGTTCAGGACAGGGGGCTAGGGTGGCTTTCTTT.

This clonotype was seen more than once but under ten times. The chain joins TRBV11-2 to TRBJ1-1; tentatively, D is TRBD1 (6 bases). Germline V gene lookup returns CDR1 SGHAT and CDR2 FQNNGV. Trimming removed 0 bases from V and 11 bases from J, with 10 bases in between. The CDR3 runs to 12 residues. The CDR3 reads CASSLEGGRAFF. The CDR3 DNA is TGTGCCAGCAGCTTAGAGGGGGGGCGTGCTTTCTTT.

This clonotype occurred a few times. The rearrangement links TRBV2 to TRBJ2-1; 14 bases map to TRBD2. In germline, CDR1 is SNHLY, CDR2 FYNNEI. This CDR3 has 16 residues. V was clipped by 3 bases and J by 6 bases; unmatched bases: 4. As DNA, the CDR3 is TGTGCCAGCAGTGACGGGACTAGCGGGAGAGGCAATGAGCAGTTCTTC. Translated, it gives CASSDGTSGRGNEQFF.

The chain uses TRBV5-1 and TRBJ1-1, with D unresolved. The CDR3 consists of 13 residues. Trimming pared 4 bases from V and 7 bases from J, leaving 14 bases between. Germline values: CDR1 SGHRS, CDR2 YFSETQ. CDR3 protein: CASSGAVGDEAFF. The CDR3 region has the DNA TGCGCCAGCAGCGGTGCAGTTGGCGATGAAGCTTTCTTT.

This clonotype came up many times. The rearrangement links TRBV9 to TRBJ1-5; D not certain. The germline V gene encodes CDR1 SGDLS and CDR2 YYNGEE. V lost 0 bases, J lost 0 bases, and 7 bases lay in between. The CDR3 has 15 residues. CDR3: CASSVGTLSNQPQHF. DNA of the CDR3: TGTGCCAGCAGCGTAGGTACCCTTAGCAATCAGCCCCAGCATTTT.

There are many counts of this clonotype. The chain combines TRBV20-1 with TRBJ2-3, with 14 bases identical to TRBD2. The germline V gene encodes CDR1 DFQATT and CDR2 SNEGSKA (reference sequence). Trimming at V came to 4 bases and at J to 5 bases, leaving 14 bases not matched to a gene. The CDR3 contains 18 residues. DNA for the CDR3: TGCAGTGCTATAGGGACTAGCGGGAGAGGGGCCACTGGAGATACGCAGTATTTT. Translating it yields CSAIGTSGRGATGDTQYF.

This clonotype was seen a handful of times. This chain links TRBV13 with TRBJ2-7; D remains unclear. The V and J ends lost 4 bases and 5 bases respectively, with 18 bases between them. Germline values: CDR1 PRHDT, CDR2 FYEKMQ (reference sequence). This CDR3 comprises 15 residues. CDR3 DNA: TGTGCCAGCAGCTCGCCTTGGCTTTCTCGTAACGAGCAGTACTTC. Its protein product is CASSSPWLSRNEQYF. Looking up the rest from reference TRBV13 and TRBJ2-7 gives the full variable domain: AAGVIQSPRHLIKEKRETATLKCYPIPRHDTVYWYQQGPGQDPQFLISFYEKMQSDKGSIPDRFSAQQFSDYHSELNMSSLELGDSALYFCASSSPWLSRNEQYFGPGTRLTVT.

This clonotype was detected only a few times. The V and J genes are TRBV12-3 or TRBV12-4 and TRBJ1-1, with 10 bases that match TRBD1. This CDR3 contains 15 residues. V lost 5 bases to trimming and J lost 4 bases; unmatched junction nucleotides: 7. CDR3 nucleotide sequence: TGTGCCAGCAGTGAACCCGGGACAGGGGCCACTGAAGCTTTCTTT. Its protein product is CASSEPGTGATEAFF.

The V and J genes are TRBV5-1 and TRBJ1-2; D is perhaps TRBD1 (5 bases). V lost 3 bases, J lost 7 bases, and 16 bases lay in between. The CDR3 sequence is 14 residues long. Germline values: CDR1 SGHRS, CDR2 YFSETQ. The CDR3 loop is CASSSDSLSSGYTF. The CDR3 DNA sequence: TGCGCCAGCAGCTCCGACAGTCTCTCTAGTGGCTACACCTTC.

This clonotype was seen only a few times. The gene calls are TRBV23-1 and TRBJ2-3; TRBD2 agrees at 10 bases. TRBV23-1 is known as an ORF, though its function is uncertain. Unmatched junction bases numbered 22, after V lost 6 bases and J lost 4 bases. The CDR3 extends over 20 amino acids. DNA of the CDR3: TGCGCCAGCAGCCCTGGGACAGGCCAAGCGAGCGGGAGGGCGGCAGATACGCAGTATTTT. Protein sequence: CASSPGTGQASGRAADTQYF.

The chain has TRBV6-2 or TRBV6-3 and TRBJ2-2; 8 bases map to TRBD2. Losses at the gene ends were 7 bases for V and 6 bases for J; bases not matched to a gene: 10. The germline gives CDR1 MNHEY, CDR2 SVGEGT. The CDR3 covers 15 residues. The CDR3 here is CASTGLAEGPGELFF. The CDR3 DNA reads as TGTGCCAGCACCGGACTAGCCGAGGGACCCGGGGAGCTGTTTTTT.

This clonotype turned up a few times. The V and J genes are TRBV25-1 and TRBJ1-4; D unclear. V was cut by 1 base and J by 1 base, with 4 bases left in between. Germline loops: CDR1 MGHDK, CDR2 SYGVNS. This CDR3 contains 14 residues. In DNA, the CDR3 is TGTGCCAGCAGTGAATGGGAAACTAATGAAAAACTGTTTTTT. The encoded protein is CASSEWETNEKLFF. Full variable domain (remainder filled in from reference TRBV25-1 and TRBJ1-4): EADIYQTPRYLVIGTGKKITLECSQTMGHDKMYWYQQDPGMELHLIHYSYGVNSTEKGDLSSESTVSRIRTEHFPLTLESARPSHTSQYLCASSEWETNEKLFFGSGTQLSVL.

CDR3: CASSLGDSPAGQPQHF. DNA of the CDR3: TGTGCCAGCAGCTTGGGGGACAGTCCGGCGGGTCAGCCCCAGCATTTT. V gene TRBV7-9 combines with J gene TRBJ1-5, with 7 positions matching TRBD1. The germline CDR1 and CDR2 sequences are SEHNR and FQNEAQ (reference sequence). The ends lost 3 bases at V and 6 bases at J; junction bases unmatched: 11. The CDR3 consists of 16 residues.